The 14 T cell receptor beta chains in this list originate from one sample, sequenced in a study of blood T cell repertoires in COVID-19. Sequenced by immunoSEQ multiplex PCR; TCRdb stores in-frame clones only, minus some. The table shows 100,000 to 150,000 clones, with roughly 84% occurring only once. Sequencing was carried out using PBMCs or T cells enriched from blood (not recorded which). Source of these receptors: a young woman who had recovered from COVID-19.

The chain recombines TRBV5-4 with TRBJ2-1; D gene uncertain. Germline V gene sequence: CDR1 SGHNT, CDR2 YYREEE (reference sequence). The CDR3 runs 12 residues. V was shortened by 4 bases and J by 6 bases, with 8 bases between the two germline ends. CDR3 residues: CASSSPGNEQFF. CDR3 coding DNA: TGTGCCAGCAGCAGCCCCGGCAATGAGCAGTTCTTC.

The chain employs TRBV7-9 and TRBJ2-1; D may be TRBD1 (5 bases). CDR3 length: 12 residues. V gave up 3 bases and J gave up 9 bases, with 9 bases separating them. The germline V gene has CDR1 SEHNR and CDR2 FQNEAQ (reference sequence). The CDR3 DNA reads as TGTGCCAGCAGCTTCCAGGGCACTGAGCAGTTCTTC. It specifies CASSFQGTEQFF.

The rearrangement links TRBV28 to TRBJ1-1; no clear D gene. This CDR3 is 13 amino acids long. The V end lost 7 bases, the J end lost 3 bases, and 12 bases lay between the germline ends. The germline V gene encodes CDR1 MDHEN and CDR2 SYDVKM. CDR3 protein: CASMPGFHTEAFF. For the CDR3, the DNA is TGTGCCAGCATGCCCGGGTTTCACACTGAAGCTTTCTTT.

This chain joins TRBV9 and TRBJ1-1; D unresolved. CDR1 is SGDLS, CDR2 YYNGEE, per germline. V was clipped by 4 bases and J by 4 bases, with 11 bases between them. The CDR3 extends over 13 amino acids. Here the CDR3 reads CASSLNEITEAFF. For the CDR3, the DNA is TGTGCCAGCAGCCTTAACGAGATCACTGAAGCTTTCTTT.

V and J are TRBV30 and TRBJ2-7; 10 bases agree with TRBD2. CDR1 and CDR2 (germline): GTSNPN, SVGIG (reference sequence). J gave up 3 bases and V 3 bases, and 11 bases lay outside the gene matches. The CDR3 runs 16 residues. The DNA for the CDR3 is TGTGCCTGGAGGGAACGACTAGCGGGCGTAAGCTACGAGCAGTACTTC. Translated: CAWRERLAGVSYEQYF.

The V and J genes are TRBV11-3 and TRBJ2-5; 9 nucleotides line up with TRBD2. Germline CDR1 reads SGHNT; CDR2 reads YENEEA. The CDR3 loop spans 14 amino acids. V was clipped by 5 bases and J by 2 bases; unmatched bases: 3. CDR3 coding DNA: TGTGCCAGCAGCCGTACTAGCGGGCAAGAGACCCAGTACTTC. Its protein is CASSRTSGQETQYF.

The chain employs TRBV2 and TRBJ2-2; TRBD2 is a possible D gene (5 bases). CDR3 size: 16 residues. Germline V gene data show CDR1 as SNHLY and CDR2 as FYNNEI. Deletions cut 3 bases from V and 6 bases from J, with 17 bases between. The DNA for the CDR3 is TGTGCCAGCAGTGAGTGGGAGCTCGGGTTCGCCGGGGAGCTGTTTTTT. Its protein product is CASSEWELGFAGELFF.

The chain has TRBV6-2 or TRBV6-3 and TRBJ2-5; TRBD2 matches at 12 bases. The length of the CDR3 is 15 residues. Looked up from germline, CDR1 is MNHEY and CDR2 is SVGEGT. The V segment lost 2 bases and the J segment 4 bases; nucleotides outside the gene matches: 2. CDR3 protein: CASSYLAGGRETQYF. DNA for the CDR3: TGTGCCAGCAGTTACCTAGCGGGGGGGAGAGAGACCCAGTACTTC.

In this sample, this clone turned up a few times. The chain carries TRBV5-8 and TRBJ1-1; TRBD1 might be the D (6 bases). Germline V gives CDR1 SGHTS, CDR2 YDEGEE. The CDR3 spans 13 residues. Trimming removed 1 base from V and 5 bases from J, with 9 bases in between. The CDR3 DNA sequence: TGTGCCAGCAGCTTGACAGGGATGACTGAAGCTTTCTTT. It encodes CASSLTGMTEAFF.

The chain joins TRBV4-3 to TRBJ1-3, with 10 nucleotides matching TRBD1. Germline values: CDR1 LGHNA, CDR2 YSLEER. This CDR3 is 15 amino acids long. V lost 4 bases, J lost 7 bases, and 7 bases stayed unmatched. In DNA, the CDR3 is TGCGCCAGCAGCCGCCTGGGACAGGGGTCCAACACCATATATTTT. It translates to CASSRLGQGSNTIYF.

This clone ranks as medium-sized (0.01 to 0.1%). The chain couples TRBV7-3 to TRBJ2-1; D gene ambiguous. V gave up 3 bases and J gave up 0 bases, with 9 bases separating them. From germline, CDR1 is SGHTA and CDR2 FQGTGA. The CDR3 has 15 residues. This chain's CDR3 is CASSFSQSSYNEQFF. The CDR3 region has the DNA TGTGCCAGCAGCTTTTCCCAGTCCTCCTACAATGAGCAGTTCTTC.

The chain combines TRBV15 with TRBJ2-5; D not certain. CDR3 length equals 15 residues. Germline V gene lookup returns CDR1 LNHNV and CDR2 YYDKDF (reference sequence). V was cut by 0 bases and J by 2 bases, with 10 bases left in between. CDR3 protein: CATSRERSQQETQYF. The CDR3 DNA reads TGTGCCACCAGCAGAGAGCGGTCCCAACAAGAGACCCAGTACTTC.

This clone has just a few counts. The rearrangement uses TRBV7-2 and TRBJ2-7; D might be TRBD2 (5 bases). The CDR3 loop spans 14 amino acids. In germline, CDR1 is SGHTA, CDR2 FQGNSA. The V and J ends lost 1 base and 3 bases respectively, with 10 bases between them. The CDR3 sequence is CASSLEFRDYEQYF. DNA of the CDR3: TGTGCCAGCAGCTTAGAGTTCCGGGACTACGAGCAGTACTTC.

This chain connects TRBV5-4 to TRBJ2-2, with TRBD1 matching over 7 bases. The germline V gene has CDR1 SGHNT and CDR2 YYREEE (reference sequence). The CDR3 consists of 16 residues. Unmatched junction bases numbered 7, after V lost 4 bases and J lost 1 base. In nucleotides, the CDR3 is TGTGCCAGCAGCCCTCCGGGACAGCTGAACACCGGGGAGCTGTTTTTT. Translation gives CASSPPGQLNTGELFF. The full variable domain, in which reference TRBV5-4 and TRBJ2-2 provide the parts outside the CDR3, is ETGVTQSPTHLIKTRGQQVTLRCSSQSGHNTVSWYQQALGQGPQFIFQYYREEENGRGNFPPRFSGLQFPNYSSELNVNALELDDSALYLCASSPPGQLNTGELFFGEGSRLTVL.